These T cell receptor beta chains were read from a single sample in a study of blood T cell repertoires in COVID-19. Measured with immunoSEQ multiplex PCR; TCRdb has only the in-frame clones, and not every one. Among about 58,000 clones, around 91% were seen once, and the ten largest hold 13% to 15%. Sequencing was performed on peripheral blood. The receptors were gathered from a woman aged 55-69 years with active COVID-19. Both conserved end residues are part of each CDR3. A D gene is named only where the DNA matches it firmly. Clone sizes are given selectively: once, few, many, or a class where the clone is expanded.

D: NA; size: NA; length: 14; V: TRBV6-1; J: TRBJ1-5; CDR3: CASSEGQVWQPQHF; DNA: TGTGCCAGCAGTGAAGGACAAGTATGGCAGCCCCAGCATTTT
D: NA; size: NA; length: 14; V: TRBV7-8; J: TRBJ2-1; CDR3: CASSTGTYYNEQFF; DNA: TGTGCCAGCAGCACAGGGACATACTACAATGAGCAGTTCTTC
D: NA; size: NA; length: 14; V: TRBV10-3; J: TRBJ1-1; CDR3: CAISVTGENTEAFF; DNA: TGTGCCATCAGTGTGACAGGAGAGAACACTGAAGCTTTCTTT
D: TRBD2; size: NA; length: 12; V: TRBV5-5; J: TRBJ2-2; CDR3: CASEPARGVLFF; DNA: TGTGCCAGCGAGCCAGCCCGGGGGGTGCTGTTTTTT
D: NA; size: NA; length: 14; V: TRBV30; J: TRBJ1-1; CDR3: CAWSVLGENTEAFF; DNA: TGTGCCTGGAGTGTGCTCGGGGAGAACACTGAAGCTTTCTTT
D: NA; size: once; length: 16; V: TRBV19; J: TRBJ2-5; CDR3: CASSIRTGREEKTQYF; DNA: TGTGCCAGTAGTATTCGGACAGGGAGGGAAGAGAAGACCCAGTACTTC
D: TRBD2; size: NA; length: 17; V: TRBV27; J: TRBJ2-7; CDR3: CASSFETRRSGGYEQYF; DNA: TGTGCCAGCAGTTTTGAGACGCGGCGCAGCGGGGGCTACGAGCAGTACTTC
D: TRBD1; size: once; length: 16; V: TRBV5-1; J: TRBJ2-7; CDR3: CASSLQMGQGFDEQYF; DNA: TGCGCCAGCAGCCTACAAATGGGACAGGGCTTTGACGAGCAGTACTTC
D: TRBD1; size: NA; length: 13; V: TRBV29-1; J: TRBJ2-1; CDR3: CSGRQGLFGEQFF; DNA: TGCAGCGGCCGACAGGGTTTGTTCGGTGAGCAGTTCTTC
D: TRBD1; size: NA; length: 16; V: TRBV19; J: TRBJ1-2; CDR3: CASSIEQPGQGYGYTF; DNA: TGTGCCAGTAGTATAGAGCAACCGGGACAGGGTTATGGCTACACCTTC
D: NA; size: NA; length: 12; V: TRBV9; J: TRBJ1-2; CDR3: CASSPDRYGYTF; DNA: TGTGCCAGCAGCCCCGACAGGTATGGCTACACCTTC
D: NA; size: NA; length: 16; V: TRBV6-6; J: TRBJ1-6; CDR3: CASNVARRSYNSPLHF; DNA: TGTGCCAGCAACGTAGCGAGGCGGTCCTATAATTCACCCCTCCACTTT
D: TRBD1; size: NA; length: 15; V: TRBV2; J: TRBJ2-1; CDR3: CASSGGGPSYNEQFF; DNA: TGTGCCAGCAGTGGAGGGGGCCCCTCCTACAATGAGCAGTTCTTC
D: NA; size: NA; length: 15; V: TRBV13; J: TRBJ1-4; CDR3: CASSLGGAGDEKLFF; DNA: TGTGCCAGCAGCTTAGGAGGGGCTGGGGATGAAAAACTGTTTTTT
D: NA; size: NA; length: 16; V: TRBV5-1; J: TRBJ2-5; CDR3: CASSLALMNRGETQYF; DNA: TGCGCCAGCAGCTTGGCGTTGATGAATCGCGGGGAGACCCAGTACTTC
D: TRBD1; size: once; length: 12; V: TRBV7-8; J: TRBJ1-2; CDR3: CASTQGGAGYTF; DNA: TGTGCCAGCACTCAGGGGGGAGCTGGCTACACCTTC
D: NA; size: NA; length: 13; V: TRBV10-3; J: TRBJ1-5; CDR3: CAIRGGGDQPQHF; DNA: TGTGCCATCAGAGGGGGAGGGGATCAGCCCCAGCATTTT
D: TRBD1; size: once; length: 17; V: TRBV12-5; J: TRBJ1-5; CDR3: CASGLRGLGASNQPQHF; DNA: TGTGCTAGTGGTTTGAGGGGGCTGGGGGCTAGCAATCAGCCCCAGCATTTT